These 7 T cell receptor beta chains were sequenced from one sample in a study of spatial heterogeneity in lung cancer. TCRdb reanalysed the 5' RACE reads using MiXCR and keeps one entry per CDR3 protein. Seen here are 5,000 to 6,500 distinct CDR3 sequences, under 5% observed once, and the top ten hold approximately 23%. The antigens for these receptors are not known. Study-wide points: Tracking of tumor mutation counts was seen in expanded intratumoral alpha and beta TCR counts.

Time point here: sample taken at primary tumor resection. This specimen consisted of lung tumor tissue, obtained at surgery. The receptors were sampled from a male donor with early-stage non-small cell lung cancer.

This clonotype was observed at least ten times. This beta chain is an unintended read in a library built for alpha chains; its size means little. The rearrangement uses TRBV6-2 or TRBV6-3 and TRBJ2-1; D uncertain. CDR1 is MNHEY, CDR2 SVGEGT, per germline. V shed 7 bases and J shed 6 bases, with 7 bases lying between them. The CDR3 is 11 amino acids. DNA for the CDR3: TGTGCCAGCACCCAAGGCAATGAGCAGTTCTTC. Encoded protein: CASTQGNEQFF.

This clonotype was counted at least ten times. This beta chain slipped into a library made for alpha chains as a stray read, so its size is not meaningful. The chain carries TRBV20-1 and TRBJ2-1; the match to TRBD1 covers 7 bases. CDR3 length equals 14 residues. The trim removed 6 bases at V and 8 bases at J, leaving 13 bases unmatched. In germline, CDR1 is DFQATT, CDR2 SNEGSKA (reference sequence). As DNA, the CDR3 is TGCAGTGCCTTTGGACAGGCGCTGGGCTATGAGCAGTTCTTC. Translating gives CSAFGQALGYEQFF.

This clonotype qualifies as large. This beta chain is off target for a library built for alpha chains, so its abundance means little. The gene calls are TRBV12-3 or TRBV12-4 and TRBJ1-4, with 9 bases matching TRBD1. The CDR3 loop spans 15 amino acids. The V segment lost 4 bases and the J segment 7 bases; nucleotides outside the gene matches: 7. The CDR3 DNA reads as TGTGCCAGCAGTTCCCCCGGGACAGGGCCTGAAAAACTGTTTTTT. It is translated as CASSSPGTGPEKLFF.

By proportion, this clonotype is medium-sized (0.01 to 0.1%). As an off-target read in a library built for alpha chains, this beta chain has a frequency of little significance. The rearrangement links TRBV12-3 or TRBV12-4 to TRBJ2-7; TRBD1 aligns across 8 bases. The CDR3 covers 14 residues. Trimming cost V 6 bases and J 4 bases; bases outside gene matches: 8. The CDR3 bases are TGTGCCAGCAGAGAGACAGGGGAGCTGTACGAGCAGTACTTC. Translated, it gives CASRETGELYEQYF.

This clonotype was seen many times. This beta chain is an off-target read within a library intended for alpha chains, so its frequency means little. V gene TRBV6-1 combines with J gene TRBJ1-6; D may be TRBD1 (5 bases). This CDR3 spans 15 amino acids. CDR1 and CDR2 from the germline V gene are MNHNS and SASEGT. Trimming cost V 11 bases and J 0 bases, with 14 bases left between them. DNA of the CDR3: TGTGCCTCAACGGGGCGGAGCTCCTATAATTCACCCCTCCACTTT. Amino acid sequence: CASTGRSSYNSPLHF.

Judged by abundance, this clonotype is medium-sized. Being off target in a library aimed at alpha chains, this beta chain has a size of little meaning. Here the CDR3 reads CASSLMIAKNIQYF. Here the CDR3 DNA reads TGTGCCAGCAGCTTAATGATAGCCAAAAACATTCAGTACTTC. V is TRBV7-9 and J is TRBJ2-4; D unresolved. The V and J ends lost 2 bases and 0 bases respectively, with 5 bases between them. Germline assignment: CDR1 SEHNR and CDR2 FQNEAQ (reference sequence). The CDR3 is 14 residues long.

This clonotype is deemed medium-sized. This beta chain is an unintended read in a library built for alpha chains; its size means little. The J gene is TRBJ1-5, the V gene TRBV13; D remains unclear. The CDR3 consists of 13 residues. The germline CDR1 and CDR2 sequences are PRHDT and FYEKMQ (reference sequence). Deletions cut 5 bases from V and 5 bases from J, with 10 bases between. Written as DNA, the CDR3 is TGTGCCAGCAGCCCCCGGAGGGATCAGCCCCAGCATTTT. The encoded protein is CASSPRRDQPQHF.